The clone carrying this TCR beta chain was observed a few times. This entry is derived from a study of T cell clones after liver transplantation. Overall study context: Liver transplant recipients had immunosuppression withdrawal attempted within 2 years. TCRbeta sequencing after a pre-transplant mixed lymphocyte reaction identified graft-donor-reactive clones, later tracked in post-transplant blood. Third-party-reactive TCRbeta sequences from pre-transplant mixed lymphocyte reactions served as antigen-independent comparators.

Data came from immunoSEQ multiplex PCR; TCRdb stores just in-frame clones and leaves some out. The data contain tens of thousands of clones, 83% of them singletons. The CDR3 is 14 residues long. CDR1 and CDR2 (germline): MDHEN, SYDVKM. The J segment lost 9 bases and the V segment lost 3 bases, leaving 9 bases of the junction unmatched. The sequences come from CD4+ T cells from blood, collected at the 22-month timepoint. The TCR originated in a human patient who received a liver transplant. Some T cells may have originated in the graft donor. This chain uses TRBV28 with TRBJ2-5; 8 positions agree with TRBD1. The CDR3 sequence is CASSLRTGFRPQYF. The CDR3 nucleotides are TGTGCCAGCAGTTTGCGGACAGGGTTTAGGCCCCAGTACTTC.